The sequence of this TCR beta chain was determined in a study of T cell repertoires in cytomegalovirus infection. Study at large: The public TCR beta signatures pointed to both CMV infection and matching HLA type.

V lost 6 bases, J lost 7 bases, and 8 bases stayed unmatched. This CDR3 has 14 amino acids. Remarks on this clonotype: The antigen is not known.

Study-wide results and caveats: Ex vivo, HLA-C-restricted CMV-specific TCR beta clonotypes prevailed over the rest of the response.

Via MiXCR, TCRdb re-called the reads, giving one row per CDR3 protein. The sample includes a few hundred thousand distinct CDR3 sequences, about 34% seen only once; the top ten take around an eighth. The V gene is TRBV12-3 or TRBV12-4, the J gene TRBJ2-1, with 8 positions matching TRBD1. The starting material was cultured PBMCs, obtained from culture after CMV antigen stimulation. This clonotype was obtained from a human donor in good health (CMV status not recorded). Some clones in this sample may be carry-over from other donors' samples. The DNA of the CDR3 is TGTGCCAGCAGCCTGAGACAGGGGATAAATGAGCAGTTCTTC. This encodes CASSLRQGINEQFF.